Below are 13 T cell receptor beta chains sequenced from a single sample in a study of identical twins. Each CDR3 protein gets one entry after TCRdb re-called the 5' RACE reads with MiXCR. Of around 490,000 distinct CDR3 sequences in the sample, roughly an eighth were seen once. The same sample was also used in a study of yellow fever vaccine responses in identical twins.

Sequencing was carried out using CD4+ T cells sorted from blood. The receptors were gathered from a woman between 18 and 29 years old in good health.

This clonotype showed up just a few times. The V and J genes are TRBV6-4 and TRBJ2-1; D uncertain. Trimming cost V 3 bases and J 0 bases, with 9 bases left between them. Germline-derived CDR1 and CDR2 are MRHNA and SNTAGT. CDR3 size: 15 residues. The CDR3 sequence is CASSESTLSYNEQFF. In nucleotides, the CDR3 is TGTGCCAGCAGTGAGTCTACCCTCTCCTACAATGAGCAGTTCTTC.

This clonotype has a handful of counts. The rearrangement uses TRBV14 and TRBJ2-1, with unresolved D. V was clipped by 1 base and J by 3 bases, with 7 bases between them. Per the germline V gene, CDR1 is SGHDN and CDR2 is FVKESK. This CDR3 has 14 residues. CDR3 protein: CASSQGPVYNEQFF. Written as DNA, the CDR3 is TGTGCCAGCAGCCAAGGGCCGGTCTACAATGAGCAGTTCTTC.

This clonotype was detected only a few times. V gene TRBV7-2 combines with J gene TRBJ2-3, with TRBD1 matching 7 bases. Germline-derived CDR1 and CDR2 are SGHTA and FQGNSA. This CDR3 region has 17 residues. After removal of 4 bases from V and 2 bases from J, the junction contained 12 bases not matched to a gene. For the CDR3, the DNA is TGTGCCAGCAGCTCCCGACGTACAGGGGTCATCACAGATACGCAGTATTTT. It codes for CASSSRRTGVITDTQYF.

V and J are TRBV5-1 and TRBJ2-3; D gene uncertain. The V and J ends lost 4 bases and 2 bases respectively, with 8 bases between them. Per germline, CDR1 SGHRS and CDR2 YFSETQ. The CDR3 spans 13 residues. The CDR3 loop is CASSPTPTDTQYF. DNA of the CDR3: TGCGCCAGCAGCCCCACCCCCACAGATACGCAGTATTTT.

This clonotype was detected ten times or more. The chain uses TRBV15 and TRBJ2-5; D call uncertain. In germline, CDR1 is LNHNV, CDR2 YYDKDF (reference sequence). Trimming shortened V by 0 bases and J by 0 bases, and 8 bases separated the two germline ends. CDR3 size: 15 residues. The CDR3 is CATSRDLQNQETQYF. CDR3 coding DNA: TGTGCCACCAGCAGAGATCTCCAAAACCAAGAGACCCAGTACTTC.

The chain employs TRBV2 and TRBJ2-1, with D possibly TRBD1 on 5 matching bases. The germline V and J ends were trimmed by 7 bases and 4 bases, with 11 bases remaining between them. Looked up from germline, CDR1 is SNHLY and CDR2 is FYNNEI. The CDR3 has 13 residues. In DNA, the CDR3 is TGTGCCAGCACTTTGGGGCAATACAATGAGCAGTTCTTC. It codes for CASTLGQYNEQFF.

In its sample, this clonotype was seen a few times. The chain recombines TRBV18 with TRBJ1-4; 7 nucleotides line up with TRBD1. The germline V gene encodes CDR1 KGHSH and CDR2 LQKENI. The CDR3 extends over 15 amino acids. Trimming at V came to 5 bases and at J to 2 bases, leaving 5 bases not matched to a gene. The CDR3 region is CASSMTGSTNEKLFF. The CDR3 DNA sequence: TGTGCCAGCTCAATGACAGGGAGCACTAATGAAAAACTGTTTTTT.

The chain recombines TRBV2 with TRBJ2-7, with D perhaps given as TRBD1 or TRBD2 (5 bases each). Germline CDR1 is SNHLY and CDR2 is FYNNEI. V shed 8 bases and J shed 7 bases, with 21 bases lying between them. This CDR3 has 14 amino acids. As DNA, the CDR3 is TGTGCCAGCTGCCCAACTCAGGGAACGGGGGAGCAGTACTTC. The encoded protein is CASCPTQGTGEQYF. The whole variable domain, remainder taken from reference TRBV2 and TRBJ2-7, is EPEVTQTPSHQVTQMGQEVILRCVPISNHLYFYWYRQILGQKVEFLVSFYNNEISEKSEIFDDQFSVERPDGSNFTLKIRSTKLEDSAMYFCASCPTQGTGEQYFGPGTRLTVT.

This clonotype was detected ten times or more. The gene calls are TRBV5-1 and TRBJ1-1; possible D gene TRBD1, 5 bases. The CDR3 runs to 14 residues. Trimming cost V 4 bases and J 1 base, with 11 bases left between them. In germline, CDR1 is SGHRS, CDR2 YFSETQ. The CDR3 DNA reads TGCGCCAGCAGCCCGGGACGGGCGAACACTGAAGCTTTCTTT. This gives the protein CASSPGRANTEAFF.

The chain combines TRBV11-2 with TRBJ2-1, with D perhaps TRBD1 or TRBD2 (6 bases each). Germline V gives CDR1 SGHAT, CDR2 FQNNGV. The CDR3 is made up of 13 amino acids. Trimming removed 7 bases from V and 9 bases from J, with 16 bases in between. The CDR3 loop reads CASMSTSGAEQFF. The CDR3 DNA reads as TGTGCCAGCATGTCGACTTCGGGGGCTGAGCAGTTCTTC.

The chain uses TRBV11-3 and TRBJ2-2; D gene uncertain. The CDR3 loop spans 15 amino acids. The germline gives CDR1 SGHNT, CDR2 YENEEA. Trimming shortened V by 3 bases and J by 4 bases, and 12 bases separated the two germline ends. The DNA for the CDR3 is TGTGCCAGCAGCTTTGGGCAGGACCCCACCGGGGAGCTGTTTTTT. Its protein is CASSFGQDPTGELFF.

This rearrangement joins TRBV5-1 to TRBJ2-2; 8 bases line up with TRBD2. V shed 6 bases and J 3 bases; nucleotides not matched to a gene: 7. CDR3 length: 15 amino acids. CDR1 and CDR2 from the germline V gene are SGHRS and YFSETQ. In DNA, the CDR3 is TGCGCCAGCATGTCGGGACTAGAATACACCGGGGAGCTGTTTTTT. This translates into CASMSGLEYTGELFF.

This clonotype occurred many times. The chain combines TRBV5-1 with TRBJ1-1; D not resolved. Looked up from germline, CDR1 is SGHRS and CDR2 is YFSETQ. V dropped 0 bases and J dropped 4 bases, with 16 bases sitting between them. The CDR3 is 16 amino acids. The CDR3 protein is CASSLEAAAPSTEAFF. Written as DNA, the CDR3 is TGCGCCAGCAGCTTGGAAGCAGCCGCCCCGAGCACTGAAGCTTTCTTT.